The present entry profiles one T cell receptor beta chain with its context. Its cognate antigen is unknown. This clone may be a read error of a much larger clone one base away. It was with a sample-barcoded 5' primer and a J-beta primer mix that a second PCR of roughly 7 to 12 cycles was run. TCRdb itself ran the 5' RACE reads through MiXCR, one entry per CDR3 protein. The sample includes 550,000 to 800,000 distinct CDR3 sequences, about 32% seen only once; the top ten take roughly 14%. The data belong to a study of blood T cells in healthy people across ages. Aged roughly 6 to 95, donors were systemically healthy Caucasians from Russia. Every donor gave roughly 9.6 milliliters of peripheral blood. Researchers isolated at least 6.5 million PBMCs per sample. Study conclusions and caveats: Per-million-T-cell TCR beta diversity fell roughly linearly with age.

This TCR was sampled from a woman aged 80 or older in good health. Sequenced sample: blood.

The CDR3 DNA follows: TGTGCCAGCAGCTTAGTCCAGGGGGTACGCTACGAGCAGTACTTC. Its translation: CASSLVQGVRYEQYF. The chain recombines TRBV5-5 with TRBJ2-7; the match to TRBD1 covers 7 bases. Trimming removed 2 bases from V and 3 bases from J; junction bases left unmatched: 8. Germline V lookup: CDR1 SGHKS, CDR2 YYEKEE (reference sequence). The CDR3 covers 15 residues.